This TCR beta chain originates from a study of blood T cell repertoires in COVID-19. V was pared by 1 base and J by 4 bases, with 8 bases of the junction left unmatched. The CDR3 covers 16 residues. CDR1 and CDR2 (germline): LGHDT, YNNKEL (reference sequence). TCRdb's table, derived via immunoSEQ multiplex PCR, lists solely in-frame clones and lacks some. Seen here are around 49,000 clones, approximately 82% observed once, and the top ten hold around 5.4%. Input material: PBMCs or T cells enriched from blood (not recorded which). V gene TRBV3-1 (or the pseudogene TRBV3-2) combines with J gene TRBJ1-2; 8 bases are shared with TRBD1. The sequence came from a woman in her forties or fifties with acute COVID-19. DNA of the CDR3: TGTGCCAGCAGCCAAGGCACAGGGGGTGTCTCCTATGGCTACACCTTC. Protein: CASSQGTGGVSYGYTF.